Listed here is a single TCR beta chain. This sample was taken from a study of blood T cell repertoires in COVID-19. This table comes from immunoSEQ multiplex PCR, and its TCRdb copy is limited to in-frame clones, with some not included. This sample has about 170,000 clones, with about 85% found just once. The sample consisted of peripheral blood. The source of this sequence is a man at least 80 years old with COVID-19, enrolled during active disease.

The CDR3 loop reads CASSIQGDIYNEQFF. The CDR3 coding sequence is TGTGCCAGCAGCATACAGGGGGATATCTACAATGAGCAGTTCTTC. The chain uses TRBV11-2 and TRBJ2-1, with 8 bases lining up with TRBD1. CDR1 SGHAT and CDR2 FQNNGV come from the germline V gene. J gave up 3 bases and V 5 bases, and 6 bases lay outside the gene matches. The CDR3 spans 15 residues.